The clone carrying this T cell receptor beta chain was detected ten times or more. No antigen is known for it. This specimen comes from a study of Graves' ophthalmopathy and Graves' hyperthyroidism. Study-level results: The majority of expanded thyroid clonotypes above 0.001 frequency also occurred in blood. Ophthalmopathy progression was predicted with 70.59% sensitivity and about 74% specificity.

The germline CDR1 and CDR2 sequences are KGHSH and LQKENI. With 8 bases removed from V and 2 bases from J, the gap between germline ends came to 12 bases. This CDR3 spans 13 amino acids. In this cohort's terms, stable hyperthyroidism meant no ophthalmopathy by 18 months of follow-up. Amplified material comprised TCR beta CDR3 regions derived from RNA transcripts. Following a first-round RT-PCR that used HTBI primers, a second-round multiplex PCR was carried out. Each CDR3 protein is one row after TCRdb ran MiXCR on the multiplex PCR reads. Of more than 300,000 distinct CDR3 sequences in the sample, about 17% are singletons; the top ten hold 2.4%.

This TCR was sampled from an adult woman with stable Graves' hyperthyroidism. The sample consisted of peripheral blood. This chain links TRBV18 with TRBJ1-1, with unresolved D. CDR3 in amino acids: CASSSGRNTEAFF. Here the CDR3 DNA reads TGTGCCAGCAGTTCGGGCCGCAACACTGAAGCTTTCTTT. Supplemented by reference TRBV18 and TRBJ1-1, the full variable domain reads NAGVMQNPRHLVRRRGQEARLRCSPMKGHSHVYWYRQLPEEGLKFMVYLQKENIIDESGMPKERFSAEFPKEGPSILRIQQVVRGDSAAYFCASSSGRNTEAFFGQGTRLTVV.